Each of the 22 T cell receptor beta chains below was sequenced from the same sample in a study of T cell responses to AZD1222 COVID-19 vaccine. The data were produced by immunoSEQ multiplex PCR, yet TCRdb's version contains in-frame clones alone and is incomplete. The data contain around 120,000 clones, about nine tenths of them seen just once; the ten biggest clones take up 4% to 5.5%. Sequencing was performed on peripheral blood, taken on day 0 of AZD1222 vaccination. Receptors were obtained from an adult in good health.

This clone came up a few times. The rearrangement links TRBV7-3 to TRBJ1-2; TRBD1 aligns across 9 bases. The V gene's germline CDR1 is SGHTA and CDR2 FQGTGA. This CDR3 contains 13 residues. The trim removed 5 bases at V and 6 bases at J, leaving 4 bases unmatched. The CDR3 DNA follows: TGTGCCAGCAGCCTCGGGACAGGGAATGGCTACACCTTC. It specifies CASSLGTGNGYTF.

The chain uses TRBV18 and TRBJ2-1; 11 bases are a match to TRBD2. Germline V lookup: CDR1 KGHSH, CDR2 LQKENI. The CDR3 totals 15 residues. The junction had 9 bases not matched to a gene; V was cut back by 6 bases and J by 8 bases. The CDR3 DNA follows: TGTGCCAGCTCGCGAGTCCTAGCGGGGGGTGATGAGCAGTTCTTC. As protein: CASSRVLAGGDEQFF.

The V gene is TRBV5-8, the J gene TRBJ1-2; 11 nucleotides agree with TRBD1. The germline V gene encodes CDR1 SGHTS and CDR2 YDEGEE. The CDR3 consists of 14 residues. V lost 7 bases and J lost 4; bases outside the gene matches: 6. The CDR3 region is CASQGDRGTYGYTF. CDR3 nucleotides: TGTGCCAGCCAAGGGGACAGGGGGACCTATGGCTACACCTTC.

This clone was recorded at least ten times. The rearrangement links TRBV4-3 to TRBJ2-3; the match to TRBD2 covers 9 bases. The CDR3 has 16 amino acids. Germline V gene data show CDR1 as LGHNA and CDR2 as YSLEER. Trimming took 0 bases from V and 3 from J; bases not matched to a gene: 4. In nucleotides, the CDR3 is TGCGCCAGCAGCCAAGAGGCGGGGGGGCCTACAGATACGCAGTATTTT. Residues: CASSQEAGGPTDTQYF.

The chain couples TRBV19 to TRBJ2-3, with a possible D match to TRBD2 (7 bases). V was trimmed by 8 bases and J by 6 bases, leaving 9 bases between them. Germline-derived CDR1 and CDR2 are LNHDA and SQIVND (reference sequence). The CDR3 runs to 11 residues. The CDR3 loop reads CASGRGDTQYF. The CDR3 nucleotides are TGTGCCAGTGGGAGGGGGGATACGCAGTATTTT.

The rearrangement joins TRBV19 to TRBJ1-6; possible D gene TRBD1, 5 bases. Trimming cost V 8 bases and J 9 bases, with 17 bases left between them. CDR1 is LNHDA, CDR2 SQIVND, per germline (reference sequence). The CDR3 extends over 14 amino acids. In DNA form, the CDR3 reads TGTGCCAGTCGGGACGGGCAGCCTGGTTCACCCCTCCACTTT. Residues: CASRDGQPGSPLHF.

This clone came up once. The chain carries TRBV28 and TRBJ2-1; TRBD2 is a possible D gene (5 bases). Trimming took off 1 base at V and 4 bases at J, with 11 bases between the two ends. CDR1 MDHEN and CDR2 SYDVKM come from the germline V gene. The CDR3 extends over 15 amino acids. CDR3 in DNA: TGTGCCAGCAGTTTATTAAATCCGGGGTACAATGAGCAGTTCTTC. This codes for CASSLLNPGYNEQFF. Using reference TRBV28 and TRBJ2-1 for the parts outside the CDR3, the full variable domain is DVKVTQSSRYLVKRTGEKVFLECVQDMDHENMFWYRQDPGLGLRLIYFSYDVKMKEKGDIPEGYSVSREKKERFSLILESASTNQTSMYLCASSLLNPGYNEQFFGPGTRLTVL.

The gene calls are TRBV9 and TRBJ1-1, with unresolved D. Germline loops: CDR1 SGDLS, CDR2 YYNGEE. This CDR3 region has 18 residues. The V gene lost 1 base and the J gene lost 0 bases, with 19 bases spanning the gap. In nucleotides, the CDR3 is TGTGCCAGCAGCGTATCAAGTGAAGGACGGAGCATGAACACTGAAGCTTTCTTT. Its translation is CASSVSSEGRSMNTEAFF.

This sequence joins TRBV28 and TRBJ2-7; 9 bases align to TRBD1. Germline CDR1 reads MDHEN; CDR2 reads SYDVKM. There are 15 residues in the CDR3. With V trimmed by 4 bases and J by 4 bases, 8 bases remained unmatched. The chain's CDR3 is CASSSQGQGLYEQYF. In DNA, the CDR3 is TGTGCCAGCAGTTCCCAAGGACAGGGGCTATACGAGCAGTACTTC.

J is TRBJ2-3 and V is TRBV7-2; D gene unclear. Germline CDR1 and CDR2: SGHTA and FQGNSA. V lost 5 bases and J 9 bases, leaving 12 bases between the germline ends. This CDR3 comprises 12 residues. CDR3 DNA: TGTGCCAGCAGCCCTCGAACTGGGACGCAGTATTTT. It specifies CASSPRTGTQYF.

The chain carries TRBV5-1 and TRBJ1-5; the match to TRBD1 covers 9 bases. This CDR3 is built from 14 residues. With V trimmed by 4 bases and J by 6 bases, 5 bases remained unmatched. Germline-derived CDR1 and CDR2 are SGHRS and YFSETQ. Written as DNA, the CDR3 is TGCGCCAGCAGCGACGGGACAGGGAGTCAGCCCCAGCATTTT. It codes for CASSDGTGSQPQHF.

The chain has TRBV5-1 and TRBJ1-6; no reliable D call. Germline V gene lookup returns CDR1 SGHRS and CDR2 YFSETQ. This CDR3 region has 15 residues. Trimming pared 4 bases from V and 9 bases from J, leaving 17 bases between. The CDR3 protein is CASSPYTSGSSPLHF. CDR3 DNA sequence: TGCGCCAGCAGCCCTTACACCTCTGGAAGTTCACCCCTCCACTTT.

The chain links TRBV5-6 to TRBJ2-7; 9 nucleotides agree with TRBD1. Trimming took 3 bases from V and 6 from J; bases not matched to a gene: 10. The germline V gene encodes CDR1 SGHDT and CDR2 YYEEEE. This CDR3 spans 15 amino acids. CDR3 in amino acids: CASSSPGQGHSEQYF. CDR3 nucleotides: TGTGCCAGCAGCTCCCCGGGACAGGGTCATTCCGAGCAGTACTTC. The complete variable domain, with remaining parts taken from reference TRBV5-6 and TRBJ2-7, reads DAGVTQSPTHLIKTRGQQVTLRCSPKSGHDTVSWYQQALGQGPQFIFQYYEEEERQRGNFPDRFSGHQFPNYSSELNVNALLLGDSALYLCASSSPGQGHSEQYFGPGTRLTVT.

The chain links TRBV7-2 to TRBJ2-7; 7 positions agree with TRBD2. V lost 8 bases, J lost 1 base, and 11 bases stayed unmatched. This CDR3 comprises 15 residues. The germline V gene has CDR1 SGHTA and CDR2 FQGNSA. The CDR3 sequence is CASGPGGGRSYEQYF. The DNA for the CDR3 is TGTGCCAGCGGTCCGGGGGGAGGACGGTCCTACGAGCAGTACTTC.

The V and J genes are TRBV7-7 and TRBJ2-5; weak D call: TRBD1 (6 bases). Trimming stripped 2 bases from V and 0 bases from J, with 13 bases between. Germline values: CDR1 SSHAT, CDR2 FNYEAQ (reference sequence). This CDR3 has 16 residues. The CDR3 spells CASSLSGTKYQETQYF. CDR3 in DNA: TGTGCCAGCAGCTTATCCGGGACAAAGTACCAAGAGACCCAGTACTTC.

The rearrangement joins TRBV6-5 to TRBJ1-6; TRBD1 matches 7 bases. Germline lookup yields CDR1 MNHEY and CDR2 SVGAGI. The CDR3 sequence is 16 residues long. With V trimmed by 0 bases and J by 10 bases, 9 bases remained unmatched. The CDR3 nucleotides read TGTGCCAGCAGTTACTCTGTCTCGGGACAGCAGTCACCCCTCCACTTT. Its translation: CASSYSVSGQQSPLHF.

J is TRBJ1-4 and V is TRBV27; possibly TRBD1 for D (6 bases). Germline assignment: CDR1 MNHEY and CDR2 SMNVEV (reference sequence). CDR3 length equals 14 residues. V was pared by 5 bases and J by 4 bases, with 11 bases between. Here the CDR3 reads CASSVRTDNEKLFF. DNA of the CDR3: TGTGCCAGCAGTGTCCGGACAGATAATGAAAAACTGTTTTTT. Variable domain in full (rest from reference TRBV27 and TRBJ1-4): EAQVTQNPRYLITVTGKKLTVTCSQNMNHEYMSWYRQDPGLGLRQIYYSMNVEVTDKGDVPEGYKVSRKEKRNFPLILESPSPNQTSLYFCASSVRTDNEKLFFGSGTQLSVL.

The chain links TRBV5-1 to TRBJ2-3; a possible D gene is TRBD2 (5 bases). The CDR3 extends over 13 amino acids. Germline V gene lookup returns CDR1 SGHRS and CDR2 YFSETQ. The V gene lost 0 bases and the J gene lost 7 bases, with 9 bases spanning the gap. The CDR3 DNA follows: TGCGCCAGCAGCTTGGATTCGGGGTATACGCAGTATTTT. Encoded protein: CASSLDSGYTQYF.

The chain uses TRBV28 and TRBJ2-3; 7 nucleotides align to TRBD2. The CDR3 extends over 19 amino acids. The trim removed 5 bases at V and 2 bases at J, leaving 19 bases unmatched. Germline V gives CDR1 MDHEN, CDR2 SYDVKM. The CDR3 DNA is TGTGCCAGCAGTGGGGGGAGGGGTAGCGGGTCCCTCTCCACAGATACGCAGTATTTT. This sequence encodes CASSGGRGSGSLSTDTQYF.

This clone was observed a few times. The V call is TRBV19, the J call TRBJ1-5, with 11 bases aligning to TRBD1. CDR1 is LNHDA, CDR2 SQIVND, per germline (reference sequence). The CDR3 has 16 residues. With 5 bases clipped from V and 7 bases from J, the junction kept 10 bases outside the gene matches. For the CDR3, the DNA is TGTGCCAGTAGTCCCCGGGACAGGGGGTTACAGCAGCCCCAGCATTTT. This codes for CASSPRDRGLQQPQHF.

On this clone: The germline gene is not matched at one end of the junction; a read error may be the cause. This chain links TRBV7-2 with TRBJ1-2; 8 bases line up with TRBD1. The CDR3 totals 14 residues. Germline-derived CDR1 and CDR2 are SGHTA and FQGNSA. Here the CDR3 DNA reads TGTGCCAGCACCACCGACAGGGGCAATGGTGGCTGCACCTTC. Translating gives CASTTDRGNGGCTF. Filled out from reference TRBV7-2 and TRBJ1-2, the complete variable domain reads GAGVSQSPSNKVTEKGKDVELRCDPISGHTALYWYRQSLGQGLEFLIYFQGNSAPDKSGLPSDRFSAERTGGSVSTLTIQRTQQEDSAVYLCASTTDRGNGGCTFGSGTRLTVV.

V gene TRBV11-2 combines with J gene TRBJ2-7, with D uncertain. The CDR3 has 14 amino acids. V was trimmed by 5 bases and J by 3 bases, leaving 14 bases between them. Germline CDR1 and CDR2: SGHAT and FQNNGV. The CDR3 region is CASSPYSSRYEQYF. The CDR3 DNA sequence: TGTGCCAGCAGCCCTTATAGTTCTCGCTACGAGCAGTACTTC.